This T cell receptor (beta chain) is from a study of OX40 agonist ivuxolimab in advanced cancers. General observations from the study: The mean number of expanded clones was higher in CD8+ T cells than in CD4+. In the 0.1-3.0 mg/kg groups, partial responders showed among the lowest expansion.

With regard to this clone: Its antigen remains unidentified.

Clones were sequenced by immunoSEQ multiplex PCR, and TCRdb holds only the in-frame ones, with some missing. This sample yields nearly 60,000 clones, of which about 87% are seen a single time; about 3% belongs to the top ten. The germline gives CDR1 GTSNPN, CDR2 SVGIG (reference sequence). The CDR3 loop spans 12 amino acids. Germline trimming cut 2 bases from V and 8 bases from J; bases unmatched to any gene: 4. The source material was CD4+ or CD8+ T cells sorted from blood, sampled in a trial of the OX40 agonist ivuxolimab. This receptor was taken from an adult with an advanced solid tumor such as melanoma, head and neck, liver or kidney cancer. The chain links TRBV30 to TRBJ1-2; 8 nucleotides match TRBD1. The CDR3: CAWSRDRGGYTF. Here the CDR3 DNA reads TGTGCCTGGAGTAGAGACAGGGGAGGCTACACCTTC. Looking up the rest from reference TRBV30 and TRBJ1-2 gives the full variable domain: SQTIHQWPATLVQPVGSPLSLECTVEGTSNPNLYWYRQAAGRGLQLLFYSVGIGQISSEVPQNLSASRPQDRQFILSSKKLLLSDSGFYLCAWSRDRGGYTFGSGTRLTVV.